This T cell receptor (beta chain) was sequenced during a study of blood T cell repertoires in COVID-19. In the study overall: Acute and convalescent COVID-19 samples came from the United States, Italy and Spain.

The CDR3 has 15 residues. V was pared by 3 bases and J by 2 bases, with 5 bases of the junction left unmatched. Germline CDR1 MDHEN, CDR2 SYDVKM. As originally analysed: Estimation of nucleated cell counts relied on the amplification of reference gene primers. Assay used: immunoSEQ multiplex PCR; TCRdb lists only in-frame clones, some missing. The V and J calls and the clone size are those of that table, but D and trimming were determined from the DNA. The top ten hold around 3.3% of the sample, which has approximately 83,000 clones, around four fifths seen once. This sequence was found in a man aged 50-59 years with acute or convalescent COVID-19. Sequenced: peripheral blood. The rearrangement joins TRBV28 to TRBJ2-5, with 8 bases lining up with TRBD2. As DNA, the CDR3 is TGTGCCAGCAGTTTCTTAGCGGGGCCGCAAGAGACCCAGTACTTC. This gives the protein CASSFLAGPQETQYF.